A single T cell receptor beta chain is shown here with its context. Without the conserved terminal phenylalanine or tryptophan, this CDR3 likely stems from a read error. The limits of the CDR3 on the DNA are not certain, so only TCRdb's listed CDR3 is given. The sample comes from a study of blood T cell repertoires in COVID-19. As for the study in general: Acute and convalescent COVID-19 samples came from the United States, Italy and Spain.

Repertoires were generated with immunoSEQ multiplex PCR, while TCRdb's copy carries only in-frame clones and drops some. The table records around 100,000 clones, about nine tenths of them present only once. The CDR3 spans 13 residues, counting both ends. CDR1 is MNHEY, CDR2 SVGAGI, per germline. This receptor was identified in a middle-aged man with active COVID-19. The V call is TRBV6-5, the J call TRBJ2-7; TRBD2, the D gene given by the table, was not confirmed from the DNA. The sample consisted of peripheral blood. CDR3 loop: CASSYGAGTSAIL.